The entry below gives a single TCR beta chain sequence along with its context. The specificity of this receptor is unknown. Base-call qualities are not available, and no considerably larger clone is one nucleotide away. Synthetic TCR analog templates were spiked into each PCR so that absolute template abundance could be estimated from read counts. TCRbeta CDR3 regions were amplified from genomic DNA with bias-controlled V and J gene primers using the immunoSEQ assay. Rearranged TCRbeta segments were sequenced at approximately 20X coverage. The original methods were these. Sequencing errors were corrected by clustering and CDR3s were annotated against IMGT to assign V, D and J genes. Downstream analyses used only productive TCRbeta rearrangements and left out out-of-frame or stop-codon sequences. Clonality was calculated as one minus the Shannon entropy normalized by the log of the number of unique productive sequences. Clones differing between time points or between blood and tumor were identified by Fisher's exact test with Benjamini-Hochberg correction at adjusted p below 0.01. TCRdb took this table from immuneACCESS and kept in-frame rearrangements with V and J called. Such tables lack part of the clones; where checked against another copy, unresolved V genes explain under half of the gap, and the rest is unexplained. V and J calls plus clone size are reproduced from that table; the DNA served to infer D and trimming. In this sample the table shows tens of thousands of clones, approximately 80% of which occur a single time. The ten biggest clones cover less than 1.5% of the sample.

The sample is drawn from a study of PD-L1 blockade in urothelial cancer (dated 2017 in TCRdb). A note on the overall study: Every patient began therapy in 2014 and was given atezolizumab 1,200 mg intravenously every 3 weeks. About nine tenths of the roughly 29 patients were identified as males with urothelial cancer of bladder origin, and a prior smoking history was reported by 18 of 29 patients. An ECOG performance status of 0 or 1 was recorded for the patients, and 0 to 3 prior chemotherapy regimens had been received by the patients. Blood samples were analyzed at two time points: 3 weeks after treatment start (second dose) and 6 weeks after treatment start. Blood samples gave a median of roughly 150,000 T cells and approximately 80,000 unique TCRs, with a median clonality of approximately 0.08. The study was an exploratory multi-omic analysis of somatic, immune and clinical correlates of response to PD-L1 blockade with atezolizumab in urothelial cancer. Pretreatment tumor samples and matched peripheral blood, collected serially before and after atezolizumab treatment, underwent TCR sequencing. Durable clinical benefit meant progression-free survival longer than 6 months, and TCR features were also tested against progression-free and overall survival. In the same patients, pretreatment tumors underwent whole exome sequencing and RNA sequencing in addition to TCR sequencing. Durable clinical benefit was achieved by nine patients but not by the remaining 20. Approximately 29 patients had pretreatment blood TCR-seq, approximately 24 had at least one posttreatment blood collection, and approximately 24 had tumor TCR-seq.

Findings and caveats that apply to the study as a whole: A pretreatment peripheral blood TCR clonality below the median was linked to improved progression-free and overall survival. Small sample size (n ≈ 27) and many exploratory analyses mean the results are intended to be hypothesis-generating. Patients with durable benefit showed greater expansion of tumor-associated TCR clones in peripheral blood 3 weeks after starting treatment (n ≈ 20, p = 0.022).

Counted from cysteine to phenylalanine, this CDR3 has 17 amino acids. Solely the CDR3 DNA is kept, with 51 bases framed from the first base. Germline trimming: 6 bases from V, 3 bases from J; junction bases outside gene matches: 14. The germline V gene encodes CDR1 SGHVS and CDR2 FQNEAQ. Sample time point, as interpreted from the label and publication: pretreatment peripheral blood. The cohort included 29 patients with locally advanced or metastatic urothelial carcinoma who were treated at Memorial Sloan Kettering on a trial protocol. Peripheral blood mononuclear cells were collected pretreatment and during treatment, at between 1 and 8 total time points per patient. The Qiagen DNeasy Blood extraction kit was used to purify genomic DNA from total PBMCs and tumor samples. PBMCs were collected pretreatment and during treatment and were isolated and stored as previously described.

The sequence is built from TRBV7-8 and TRBJ2-7, and 10 junctional nucleotides match TRBD1. Sequences were derived from PBMCs, sampled around atezolizumab (anti-PD-L1) treatment. The receptor's source is a man aged 50 to 60 with urothelial cancer. The CDR3 region has the sequence CASSITGTGVLGYEQYF. The sequence in DNA is TGTGCCAGCAGTATAACCGGGACAGGGGTTCTAGGCTACGAGCAGTACTTC.